This is a list of T cell receptor beta chains from one sample in a study of blood T cell repertoires in COVID-19. The assay was immunoSEQ multiplex PCR, and TCRdb's table has in-frame clones only and misses some. The sample has more than 65,000 clones, around 83% seen once. The sample consisted of peripheral blood. The receptor set was obtained from a woman aged 45-65 years with acute or convalescent COVID-19. Each CDR3 is given with its conserved first and last residue. A D gene is named only where the DNA matches it firmly. A row's size may be missing; if present it is once, few, many or a size class.

j_call v_call d_call clone_size cdr3_nt cdr3_aa
TRBJ2-1 TRBV4-3 TRBD1 - TGCGCCAGCAGCCAAGACCCAAGACAGGGAACTTACAATGAGCAGTTCTTC CASSQDPRQGTYNEQFF
TRBJ1-2 TRBV27 - - TGTGCCAGCAGTCTACTAAGCTATCCTAACTATGGCTACACCTTC CASSLLSYPNYGYTF
TRBJ1-1 TRBV5-1 TRBD1 - TGCGCCAGCAGCTTGGAGTCAGGGGGGAGTCACACTGAAGCTTTCTTT CASSLESGGSHTEAFF
TRBJ2-7 TRBV5-8 TRBD1 once TGTGCCACACGAGAAACAGGGGGCTCCTACGAGCAGTACTTC CATRETGGSYEQYF
TRBJ1-1 TRBV30 TRBD1 once TGTGCCTGCGCGAGGACAGGGGGGGTACTCGGAGCTTTCTTT CACARTGGVLGAFF
TRBJ2-3 TRBV5-4 TRBD2 - TGTGCCAGCAGCTTGGGCGGGGGGGCCAATACGCAGTATTTT CASSLGGGANTQYF
TRBJ1-1 TRBV3-1/TRBV3-2 - - TGTGCCAGCAGCCAGGGCACCATGAACACTGAAGCTTTCTTT CASSQGTMNTEAFF
TRBJ2-7 TRBV5-4 - - TGTGCCAGCAGCTTGGGAGGGGGGGGTTCTAGCTCCTACGAGCAGTACTTC CASSLGGGGSSSYEQYF
TRBJ2-1 TRBV9 TRBD2 - TGTGCCAGCAGCGTAGGTCTAGCGGGAGGTAGTATTATGTCCAATGAGCAGTTCTTC CASSVGLAGGSIMSNEQFF
TRBJ1-6 TRBV5-4 TRBD1 - TGTGCCAGCACGCCGGGACAGGGGTCTTCACCCCTCCACTTT CASTPGQGSSPLHF